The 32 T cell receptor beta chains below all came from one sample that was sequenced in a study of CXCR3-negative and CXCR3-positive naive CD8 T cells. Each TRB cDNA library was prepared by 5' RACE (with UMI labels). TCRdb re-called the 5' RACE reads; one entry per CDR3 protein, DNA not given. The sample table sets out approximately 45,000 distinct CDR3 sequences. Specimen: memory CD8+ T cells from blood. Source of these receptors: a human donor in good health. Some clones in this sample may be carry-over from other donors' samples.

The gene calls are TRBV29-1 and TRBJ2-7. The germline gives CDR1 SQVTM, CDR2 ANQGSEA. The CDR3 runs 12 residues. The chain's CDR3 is CSVEEFCHEQYF.

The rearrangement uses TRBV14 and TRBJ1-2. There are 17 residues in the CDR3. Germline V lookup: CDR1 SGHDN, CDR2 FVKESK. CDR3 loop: CASSRTVGRGLGYGYTF.

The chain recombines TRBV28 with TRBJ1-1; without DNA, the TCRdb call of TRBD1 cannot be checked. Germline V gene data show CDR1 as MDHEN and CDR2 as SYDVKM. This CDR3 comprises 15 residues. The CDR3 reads CASSRRWRRGTEAFF. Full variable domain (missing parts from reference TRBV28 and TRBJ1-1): DVKVTQSSRYLVKRTGEKVFLECVQDMDHENMFWYRQDPGLGLRLIYFSYDVKMKEKGDIPEGYSVSREKKERFSLILESASTNQTSMYLCASSRRWRRGTEAFFGQGTRLTVV.

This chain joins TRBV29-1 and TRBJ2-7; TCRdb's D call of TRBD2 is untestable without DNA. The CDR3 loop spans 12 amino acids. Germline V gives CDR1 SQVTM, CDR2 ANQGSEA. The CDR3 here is CSVAVLAYEQYF.

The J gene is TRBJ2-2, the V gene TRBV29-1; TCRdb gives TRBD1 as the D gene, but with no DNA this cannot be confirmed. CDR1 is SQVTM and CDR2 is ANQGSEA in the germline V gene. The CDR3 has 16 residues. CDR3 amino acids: CSVEGGQVTNTGELFF.

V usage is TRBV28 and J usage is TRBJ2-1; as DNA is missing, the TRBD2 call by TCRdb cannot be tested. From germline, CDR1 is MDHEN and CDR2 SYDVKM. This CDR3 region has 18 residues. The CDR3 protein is CASSFPPGAGVLHNEQFF.

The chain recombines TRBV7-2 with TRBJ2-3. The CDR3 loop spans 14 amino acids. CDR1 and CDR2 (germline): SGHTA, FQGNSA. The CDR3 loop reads CASSSIASTDTQYF.

CDR3: CSVLAAYEQYF. The J gene is TRBJ2-7, the V gene TRBV29-1; the TCRdb call, TRBD2, lacks DNA for checking. This CDR3 has 11 amino acids. Germline V gene sequence: CDR1 SQVTM, CDR2 ANQGSEA.

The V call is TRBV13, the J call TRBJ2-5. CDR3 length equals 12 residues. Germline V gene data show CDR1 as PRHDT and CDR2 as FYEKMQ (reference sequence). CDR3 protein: CASSLLEETQYF.

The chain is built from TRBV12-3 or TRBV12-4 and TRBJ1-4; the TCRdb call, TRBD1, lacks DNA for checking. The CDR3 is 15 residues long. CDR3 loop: CASSLFARVGEKLFF.

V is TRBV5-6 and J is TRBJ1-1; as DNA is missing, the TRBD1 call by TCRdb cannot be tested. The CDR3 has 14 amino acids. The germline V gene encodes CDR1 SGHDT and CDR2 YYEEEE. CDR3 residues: CASSSGQTGTEAFF. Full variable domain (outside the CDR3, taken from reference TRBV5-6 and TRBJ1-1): DAGVTQSPTHLIKTRGQQVTLRCSPKSGHDTVSWYQQALGQGPQFIFQYYEEEERQRGNFPDRFSGHQFPNYSSELNVNALLLGDSALYLCASSSGQTGTEAFFGQGTRLTVV.

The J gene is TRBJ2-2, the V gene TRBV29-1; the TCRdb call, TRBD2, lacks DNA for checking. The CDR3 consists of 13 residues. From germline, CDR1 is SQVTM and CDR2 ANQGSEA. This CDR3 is CSVEAGDTGELFF.

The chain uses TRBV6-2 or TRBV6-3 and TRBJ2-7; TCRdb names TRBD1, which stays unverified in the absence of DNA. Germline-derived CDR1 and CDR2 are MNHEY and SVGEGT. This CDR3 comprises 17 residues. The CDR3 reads CASSYSAVPRLSDEQYF.

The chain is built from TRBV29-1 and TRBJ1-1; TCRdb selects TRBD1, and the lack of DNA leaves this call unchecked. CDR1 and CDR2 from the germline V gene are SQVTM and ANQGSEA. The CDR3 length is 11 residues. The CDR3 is CSEGTGAEAFF.

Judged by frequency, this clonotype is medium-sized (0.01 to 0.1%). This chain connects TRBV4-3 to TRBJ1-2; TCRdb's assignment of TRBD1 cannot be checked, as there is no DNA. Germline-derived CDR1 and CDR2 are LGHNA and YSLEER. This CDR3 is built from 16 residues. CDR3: CASSQAPQGAPYGYTF.

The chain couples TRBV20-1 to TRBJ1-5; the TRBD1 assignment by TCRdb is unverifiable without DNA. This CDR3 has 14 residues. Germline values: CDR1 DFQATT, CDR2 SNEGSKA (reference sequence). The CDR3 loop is CSARSPTENQPQHF.

CDR3: CASSYSRTAAGTGELFF. This chain connects TRBV6-2 or TRBV6-3 to TRBJ2-2; TCRdb gives TRBD1 as the D gene, but with no DNA this cannot be confirmed. The CDR3 loop spans 17 amino acids. Germline V gene data show CDR1 as MNHEY and CDR2 as SVGEGT.

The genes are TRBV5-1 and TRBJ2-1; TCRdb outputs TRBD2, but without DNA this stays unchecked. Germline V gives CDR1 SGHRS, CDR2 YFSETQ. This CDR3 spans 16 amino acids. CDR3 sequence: CASSLGLAGAYNEQFF.

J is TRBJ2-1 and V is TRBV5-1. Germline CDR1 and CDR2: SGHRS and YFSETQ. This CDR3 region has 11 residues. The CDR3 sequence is CASSLWHEQFF.

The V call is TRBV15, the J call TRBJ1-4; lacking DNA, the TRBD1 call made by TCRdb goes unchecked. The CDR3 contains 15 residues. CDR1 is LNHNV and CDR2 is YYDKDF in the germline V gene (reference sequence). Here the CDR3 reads CATSRVLRGGEKLFF.

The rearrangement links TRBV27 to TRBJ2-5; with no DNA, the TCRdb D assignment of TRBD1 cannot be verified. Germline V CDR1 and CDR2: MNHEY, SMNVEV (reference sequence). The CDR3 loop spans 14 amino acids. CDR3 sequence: CASSVTGGRETQYF.

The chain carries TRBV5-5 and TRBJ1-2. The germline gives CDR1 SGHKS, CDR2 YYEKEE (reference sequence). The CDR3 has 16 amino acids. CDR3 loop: CASSSRGGYPNYGYTF. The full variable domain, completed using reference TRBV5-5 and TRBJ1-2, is DAGVTQSPTHLIKTRGQQVTLRCSPISGHKSVSWYQQVLGQGPQFIFQYYEKEERGRGNFPDRFSARQFPNYSSELNVNALLLGDSALYLCASSSRGGYPNYGYTFGSGTRLTVV.

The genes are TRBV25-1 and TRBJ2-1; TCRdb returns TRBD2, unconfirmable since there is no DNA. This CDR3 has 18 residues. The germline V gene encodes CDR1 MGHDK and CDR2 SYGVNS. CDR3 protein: CASSEQRGGPGSYNEQFF. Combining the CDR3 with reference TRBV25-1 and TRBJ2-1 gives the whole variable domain EADIYQTPRYLVIGTGKKITLECSQTMGHDKMYWYQQDPGMELHLIHYSYGVNSTEKGDLSSESTVSRIRTEHFPLTLESARPSHTSQYLCASSEQRGGPGSYNEQFFGPGTRLTVL.

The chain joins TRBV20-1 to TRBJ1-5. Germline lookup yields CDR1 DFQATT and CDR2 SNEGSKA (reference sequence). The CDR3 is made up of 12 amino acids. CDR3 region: CSARNSNQPQHF.

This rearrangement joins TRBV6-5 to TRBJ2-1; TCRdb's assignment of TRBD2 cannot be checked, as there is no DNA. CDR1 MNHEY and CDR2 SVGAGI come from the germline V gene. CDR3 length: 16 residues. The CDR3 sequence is CASSYGLAGVYNEQFF.

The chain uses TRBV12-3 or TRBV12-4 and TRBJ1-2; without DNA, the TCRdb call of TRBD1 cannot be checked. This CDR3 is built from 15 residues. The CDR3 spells CASSFTLGTGEGYTF.

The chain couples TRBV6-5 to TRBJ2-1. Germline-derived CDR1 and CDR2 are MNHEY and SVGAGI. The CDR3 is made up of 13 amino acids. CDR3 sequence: CASSYRVYNEQFF.

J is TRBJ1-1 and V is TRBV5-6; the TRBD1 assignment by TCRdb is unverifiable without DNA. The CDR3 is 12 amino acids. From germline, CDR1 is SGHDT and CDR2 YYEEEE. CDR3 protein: CASSWDNPAAFF.

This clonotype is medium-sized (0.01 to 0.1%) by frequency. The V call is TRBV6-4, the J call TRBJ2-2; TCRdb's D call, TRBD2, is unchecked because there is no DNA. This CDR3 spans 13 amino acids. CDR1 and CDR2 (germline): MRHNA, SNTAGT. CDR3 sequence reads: CASSETSTGELFF.

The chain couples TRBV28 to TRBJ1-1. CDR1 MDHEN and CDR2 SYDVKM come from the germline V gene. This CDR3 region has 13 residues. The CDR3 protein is CASSFGENTEAFF.

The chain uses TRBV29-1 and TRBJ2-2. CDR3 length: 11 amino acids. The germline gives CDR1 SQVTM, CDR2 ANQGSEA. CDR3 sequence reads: CSVGSDREVFF.

CDR3 sequence: CSVDGGTVPYEQYF. The chain links TRBV29-1 to TRBJ2-7; TCRdb's D call, TRBD1, is unchecked because there is no DNA. The V gene's germline CDR1 is SQVTM and CDR2 ANQGSEA. The length of the CDR3 is 14 residues.